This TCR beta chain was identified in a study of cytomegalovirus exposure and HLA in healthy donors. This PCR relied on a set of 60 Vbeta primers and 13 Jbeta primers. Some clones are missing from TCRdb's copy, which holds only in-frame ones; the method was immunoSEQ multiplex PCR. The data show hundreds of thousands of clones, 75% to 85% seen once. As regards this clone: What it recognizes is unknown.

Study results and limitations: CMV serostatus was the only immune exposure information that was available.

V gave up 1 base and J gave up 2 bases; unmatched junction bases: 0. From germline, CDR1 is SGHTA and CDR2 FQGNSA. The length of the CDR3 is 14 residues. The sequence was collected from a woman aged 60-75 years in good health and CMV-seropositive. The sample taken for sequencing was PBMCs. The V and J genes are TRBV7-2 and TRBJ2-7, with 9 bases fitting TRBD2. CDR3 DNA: TGTGCCAGCAGCTTAGGCGGGGGGGCCTACGAGCAGTACTTC. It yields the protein CASSLGGGAYEQYF.